This T cell receptor (beta chain) was captured by sequencing in a study of control samples from healthy donors and cancer patients. The count of this clone is one. Sequencing was performed with immunoSEQ multiplex PCR; in TCRdb, only in-frame clones are kept and a portion is missing. The sample has 100,000 to 150,000 clones; about 93% are singletons. Trimming pared 0 bases from V and 1 base from J, leaving 9 bases between. This CDR3 has 15 residues. The germline V gene has CDR1 LNHNV and CDR2 YYDKDF (reference sequence). The V gene is TRBV15, the J gene TRBJ1-1; D not resolved. Input material: blood. The TCR was taken from a man aged 40-55 years in good health. This CDR3 is CATSRDRRKNTEAFF. The CDR3 coding sequence is TGTGCCACCAGCAGAGATAGAAGAAAGAACACTGAAGCTTTCTTT.